The 26 T cell receptor beta chains reported below all come from one sample, sequenced in a study of cytomegalovirus exposure and HLA in healthy donors (dated by TCRdb to 2017 to 2019). The library was obtained by the immunoSEQ multiplex PCR assay. For the multiplex PCR, a mixture combining 60 forward primers for TCR Vbeta segments and 13 reverse primers for TCR Jbeta segments was used. TCRdb holds this immuneACCESS table with in-frame rearrangements only. Some clones are missing; in checked studies, unresolved V genes explain under half, and the rest has no known cause. This sample gives roughly 180,000 clones in total; roughly 74% of them show up just once. Roughly 8.2% of the sample belongs to the ten largest clones. Sequencing was carried out using PBMCs. The receptors shown here come from a middle-aged woman in good health and CMV-seropositive.

This clone showed up just a few times. The genes are TRBV6-5 and TRBJ2-7; a possible D gene is TRBD1 (5 bases). CDR3 length equals 12 residues. Deletions cut 2 bases from V and 3 bases from J, with 5 bases between. Germline V gene sequence: CDR1 MNHEY, CDR2 SVGAGI. The CDR3 loop reads CASSYQGYEQYF. CDR3 bases: TGTGCCAGCAGTTACCAGGGCTACGAGCAGTACTTC.

This clone showed up just a few times. The chain couples TRBV19 to TRBJ2-5; TRBD1 aligns across 9 bases. The V gene's germline CDR1 is LNHDA and CDR2 SQIVND (reference sequence). J was trimmed by 4 bases and V by 5 bases; bases with no gene match: 17. The CDR3 is made up of 18 amino acids. The CDR3 DNA reads as TGTGCCAGTAGTGTAAGCCAGGGGGGGACAGGGAGCGGAGAGACCCAGTACTTC. Translation gives CASSVSQGGTGSGETQYF.

The chain has TRBV28 and TRBJ2-7; 7 bases agree with TRBD2. In germline, CDR1 is MDHEN, CDR2 SYDVKM. This CDR3 contains 17 residues. The J segment lost 3 bases and the V segment lost 4 bases, leaving 15 bases of the junction unmatched. For the CDR3, the DNA is TGTGCCAGCAGTTCGTATCACCGCGGGACGGGGGGCTACGAGCAGTACTTC. It is translated as CASSSYHRGTGGYEQYF.

This clone was seen a handful of times. The V and J genes are TRBV7-2 and TRBJ1-2; perhaps TRBD1 as D (5 bases). The CDR3 length is 12 residues. Germline V CDR1 and CDR2: SGHTA, FQGNSA. V was cut by 5 bases and J by 8 bases, with 12 bases left in between. The CDR3 bases are TGTGCCAGCAGCCAAACGGGGGAAGGCTACACCTTC. This sequence encodes CASSQTGEGYTF.

This clone has a single count. This chain connects TRBV7-9 to TRBJ1-5, with no clear D. V lost 1 base and J lost 5, with 9 bases in between. CDR1 is SEHNR, CDR2 FQNEAQ, per germline (reference sequence). The CDR3 spans 14 residues. The CDR3 DNA reads as TGTGCCAGCAGCTTAGGGGAGGGTTATCAGCCCCAGCATTTT. Protein sequence: CASSLGEGYQPQHF.

The chain is built from TRBV9 and TRBJ2-3; D call uncertain. CDR1 SGDLS and CDR2 YYNGEE come from the germline V gene. The CDR3 totals 15 residues. Trimming removed 4 bases from V and 6 bases from J, with 18 bases in between. The CDR3 bases are TGTGCCAGCAGCTCGACCACTTTATCCGGGGATACGCAGTATTTT. Translated: CASSSTTLSGDTQYF.

The chain couples TRBV7-3 to TRBJ1-1; D call uncertain. The germline gives CDR1 SGHTA, CDR2 FQGTGA. The V gene lost 1 base and the J gene lost 3 bases, with 12 bases spanning the gap. CDR3 length: 15 amino acids. For the CDR3, the DNA is TGTGCCAGCAGCTTAATCCCGGGGAGGGACACTGAAGCTTTCTTT. It encodes CASSLIPGRDTEAFF. The whole variable domain, filled in from reference TRBV7-3 and TRBJ1-1, reads GAGVSQTPSNKVTEKGKYVELRCDPISGHTALYWYRQSLGQGPEFLIYFQGTGAADDSGLPNDRFFAVRPEGSVSTLKIQRTERGDSAVYLCASSLIPGRDTEAFFGQGTRLTVV.

The J gene is TRBJ1-2, the V gene TRBV15, with 7 bases identical to TRBD1. CDR3 length: 16 amino acids. Trimming at V came to 1 base and at J to 3 bases, leaving 8 bases not matched to a gene. Germline V gene sequence: CDR1 LNHNV, CDR2 YYDKDF (reference sequence). For the CDR3, the DNA is TGTGCCACCAGCAGAGCCGTGGTAGGGGGCGACTATGGCTACACCTTC. Its protein product is CATSRAVVGGDYGYTF.

The chain is built from TRBV6-5 and TRBJ2-7; 13 nucleotides align to TRBD2. Unmatched junction bases numbered 5, after V lost 7 bases and J lost 8 bases. CDR3 length: 13 amino acids. Germline-derived CDR1 and CDR2 are MNHEY and SVGAGI. The CDR3 DNA is TGTGCCAGCACGGGACTAGCGGGAACTCAGCAGTACTTC. It specifies CASTGLAGTQQYF.

The V call is TRBV27, the J call TRBJ2-7; 8 bases map to TRBD2. V shed 5 bases and J 1 base; nucleotides not matched to a gene: 16. The germline gives CDR1 MNHEY, CDR2 SMNVEV (reference sequence). This CDR3 region has 18 residues. For the CDR3, the DNA is TGTGCCAGCAGTGAGCTGGGTGTCGGCGGGAGGCTTTCCTACGAGCAGTACTTC. Translation: CASSELGVGGRLSYEQYF.

The chain combines TRBV6-1 with TRBJ2-2, with 7 positions matching TRBD1. Germline loops: CDR1 MNHNS, CDR2 SASEGT. This CDR3 is built from 14 residues. J gave up 6 bases and V 5 bases, and 6 bases lay outside the gene matches. DNA of the CDR3: TGTGCCAGCAGTTCCAGGGGGTCCGCCGGGGAGCTGTTTTTT. Protein: CASSSRGSAGELFF.

The chain links TRBV7-3 to TRBJ2-7, with D possibly matching TRBD2 (5 bases). This CDR3 region has 16 residues. V was clipped by 5 bases and J by 0 bases, with 17 bases between them. Germline V gives CDR1 SGHTA, CDR2 FQGTGA. In DNA, the CDR3 is TGTGCCAGCAGCGGCAACAACCCGGGGAGCTCCTACGAGCAGTACTTC. Its protein product is CASSGNNPGSSYEQYF.

The J gene is TRBJ1-4, the V gene TRBV15; D may be TRBD1 (5 bases). Looked up from germline, CDR1 is LNHNV and CDR2 is YYDKDF (reference sequence). V was pared by 0 bases and J by 5 bases, with 25 bases between. This CDR3 contains 20 residues. The CDR3 spells CATSRDRRDSAVGLNEKLFF. CDR3 nucleotide sequence: TGTGCCACCAGCAGAGATCGCAGGGATTCGGCAGTCGGCCTAAATGAAAAACTGTTTTTT.

The V and J genes are TRBV11-2 and TRBJ2-1; tentatively, D is TRBD2 (6 bases). V was clipped by 1 base and J by 0 bases, with 7 bases between them. This CDR3 has 15 amino acids. The V gene's germline CDR1 is SGHAT and CDR2 FQNNGV. CDR3 coding DNA: TGTGCCAGCAGCTTAGTAGCGGCCTCCTACAATGAGCAGTTCTTC. Residues: CASSLVAASYNEQFF.

This sequence joins TRBV5-5 and TRBJ1-1; D might be TRBD1 (5 bases). Germline V gives CDR1 SGHKS, CDR2 YYEKEE (reference sequence). Trimming removed 0 bases at V and 6 bases at J, with 15 bases between. The CDR3 sequence is 15 residues long. Here the CDR3 DNA reads TGTGCCAGCAGCTTGGACGGGCTCGGGGGGGCTGAAGCTTTCTTT. Its protein product is CASSLDGLGGAEAFF.

The CDR3 region has the DNA TGTGCCAGCAGTCCAACCCGGCTAGCGGCAGCCAGAGTGGTACGAGAGCAGTTCTTC. It codes for CASSPTRLAAARVVREQFF. The chain links TRBV28 to TRBJ2-1, with TRBD2 matching 7 bases. The germline V gene has CDR1 MDHEN and CDR2 SYDVKM. Trimming cost V 5 bases and J 10 bases; bases outside gene matches: 26. The CDR3 consists of 19 residues. Full variable domain (rest looked up from reference TRBV28 and TRBJ2-1): DVKVTQSSRYLVKRTGEKVFLECVQDMDHENMFWYRQDPGLGLRLIYFSYDVKMKEKGDIPEGYSVSREKKERFSLILESASTNQTSMYLCASSPTRLAAARVVREQFFGPGTRLTVL.

The genes are TRBV15 and TRBJ1-3; perhaps TRBD1 as D (5 bases). V was trimmed by 0 bases and J by 4 bases, leaving 10 bases between them. The CDR3 length is 15 residues. Germline V gene lookup returns CDR1 LNHNV and CDR2 YYDKDF (reference sequence). In nucleotides, the CDR3 is TGTGCCACCAGCAGAGAGACAGTCGGGGGAAACACCATATATTTT. It translates to CATSRETVGGNTIYF.

This chain joins TRBV4-1 and TRBJ2-7, with 7 positions matching TRBD2. Germline V lookup: CDR1 MGHRA, CDR2 YSYEKL. J lost 3 bases, V lost 1 base, and 6 bases had no gene match. The CDR3 sequence is 15 residues long. CDR3 loop: CASSQGLAARYEQYF. CDR3 nucleotide sequence: TGCGCCAGCAGCCAAGGGCTAGCGGCGCGCTACGAGCAGTACTTC.

Only a few counts were recorded for this clone. The chain has TRBV19 and TRBJ2-7; weak D call: TRBD1 (5 bases). V shed 2 bases and J shed 3 bases, with 8 bases lying between them. Germline V lookup: CDR1 LNHDA, CDR2 SQIVND (reference sequence). The CDR3 runs 13 residues. The CDR3 DNA follows: TGTGCCAGTAGTATAACACAGGACTACGAGCAGTACTTC. Residues: CASSITQDYEQYF.

This clone was counted only a few times. The V and J genes are TRBV6-5 and TRBJ1-2; 7 bases agree with TRBD1. The germline gives CDR1 MNHEY, CDR2 SVGAGI. Trimming cost V 6 bases and J 4 bases; bases outside gene matches: 5. The CDR3 runs 13 residues. DNA for the CDR3: TGTGCCAGCAGCATGACAGGGAGCTATGGCTACACCTTC. Amino acids: CASSMTGSYGYTF.

This chain connects TRBV20-1 to TRBJ2-7; D not certain. With 5 bases removed from V and 4 bases from J, the gap between germline ends came to 9 bases. Germline CDR1 DFQATT, CDR2 SNEGSKA (reference sequence). This CDR3 has 11 amino acids. The CDR3 here is CSAYHSYEQYF. Here the CDR3 DNA reads TGCAGTGCTTACCACAGTTACGAGCAGTACTTC.

This clone was observed once. The CDR3 protein is CASSYSEGAGEKLFF. The CDR3 DNA reads as TGTGCCAGCAGTTACTCGGAAGGGGCTGGTGAAAAACTGTTTTTT. The V call is TRBV6-6, the J call TRBJ1-4; TRBD1 might be the D (5 bases). CDR1 and CDR2 (germline): MNHNY, SVGAGI (reference sequence). The CDR3 is 15 residues long. The germline V and J ends were trimmed by 0 bases and 7 bases, with 12 bases remaining between them.

This chain links TRBV4-3 with TRBJ2-1, with D unclear. The ends were cut back, 0 bases at V and 2 bases at J, with 14 bases in the middle. The CDR3 consists of 17 residues. Germline assignment: CDR1 LGHNA and CDR2 YSLEER. CDR3 in amino acids: CASSQEAPPVAYNEQFF. As DNA, the CDR3 is TGCGCCAGCAGCCAAGAAGCGCCACCGGTCGCCTACAATGAGCAGTTCTTC.

This clone was seen only a few times. The rearrangement uses TRBV29-1 and TRBJ1-1; 7 bases are shared with TRBD1. The V gene's germline CDR1 is SQVTM and CDR2 ANQGSEA. The V segment lost 6 bases and the J segment 8 bases; nucleotides outside the gene matches: 15. The CDR3 covers 14 residues. The CDR3 bases are TGCAGCGTCAGGCAATGGACAGGAAGCCTGGAAGCTTTCTTT. This gives the protein CSVRQWTGSLEAFF. Full variable domain (rest looked up from reference TRBV29-1 and TRBJ1-1): SAVISQKPSRDICQRGTSLTIQCQVDSQVTMMFWYRQQPGQSLTLIATANQGSEATYESGFVIDKFPISRPNLTFSTLTVSNMSPEDSSIYLCSVRQWTGSLEAFFGQGTRLTVV.

Written as DNA, the CDR3 is TGCAGCGTTGAGACAAGCACAGATACGCAGTATTTT. Translating gives CSVETSTDTQYF. The rearrangement joins TRBV29-1 to TRBJ2-3; no definite D call. CDR3 length: 12 residues. V lost 3 bases and J 0 bases, leaving 4 bases between the germline ends. The germline CDR1 and CDR2 sequences are SQVTM and ANQGSEA.

The rearrangement links TRBV9 to TRBJ2-3; a weak D match, TRBD2 (6 bases). Deletions cut 0 bases from V and 4 bases from J, with 12 bases between. The germline CDR1 and CDR2 sequences are SGDLS and YYNGEE. The CDR3 loop spans 15 amino acids. Written as DNA, the CDR3 is TGTGCCAGCAGCGTAGAGGGGCGGAGGGCAGATACGCAGTATTTT. Amino acids: CASSVEGRRADTQYF.